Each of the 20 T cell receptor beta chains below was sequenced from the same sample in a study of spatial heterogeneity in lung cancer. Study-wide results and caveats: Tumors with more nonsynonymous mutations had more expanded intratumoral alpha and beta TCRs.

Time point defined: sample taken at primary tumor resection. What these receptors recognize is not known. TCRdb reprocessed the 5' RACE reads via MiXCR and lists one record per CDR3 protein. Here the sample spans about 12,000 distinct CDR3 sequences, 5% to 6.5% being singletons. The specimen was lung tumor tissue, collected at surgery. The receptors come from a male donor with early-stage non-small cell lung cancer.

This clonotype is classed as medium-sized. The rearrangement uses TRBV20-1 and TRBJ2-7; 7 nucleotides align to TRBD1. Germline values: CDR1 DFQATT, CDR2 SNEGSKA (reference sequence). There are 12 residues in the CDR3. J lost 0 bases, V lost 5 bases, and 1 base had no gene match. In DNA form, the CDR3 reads TGCAGTGCTCGGGACAGCTCCTACGAGCAGTACGTC. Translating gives CSARDSSYEQYV.

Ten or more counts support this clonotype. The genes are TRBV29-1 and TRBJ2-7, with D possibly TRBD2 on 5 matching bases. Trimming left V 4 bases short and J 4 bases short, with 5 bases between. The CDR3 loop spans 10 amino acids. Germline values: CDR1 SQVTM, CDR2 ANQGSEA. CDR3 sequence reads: CSVGEYEQYF. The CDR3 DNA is TGCAGCGTTGGGGAGTACGAGCAGTACTTC.

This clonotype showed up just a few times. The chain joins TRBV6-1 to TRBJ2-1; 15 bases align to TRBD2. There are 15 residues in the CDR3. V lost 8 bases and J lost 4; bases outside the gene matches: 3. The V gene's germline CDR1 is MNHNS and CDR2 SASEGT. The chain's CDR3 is CASHGTSGGYNEQFF. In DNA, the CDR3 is TGTGCCAGCCATGGGACTAGCGGGGGGTACAATGAGCAGTTCTTC.

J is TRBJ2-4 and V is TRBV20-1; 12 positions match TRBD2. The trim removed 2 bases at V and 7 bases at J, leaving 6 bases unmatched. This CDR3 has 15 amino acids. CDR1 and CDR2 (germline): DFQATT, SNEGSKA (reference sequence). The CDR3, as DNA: TGCAGTGCTAGACCTAGCGGGAGGGCCTACAACATTCAGTACTTC. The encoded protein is CSARPSGRAYNIQYF.

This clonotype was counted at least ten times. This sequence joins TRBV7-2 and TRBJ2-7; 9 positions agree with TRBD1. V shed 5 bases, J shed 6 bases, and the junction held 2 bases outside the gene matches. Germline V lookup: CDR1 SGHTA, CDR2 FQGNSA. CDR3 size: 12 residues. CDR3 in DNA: TGTGCCAGCAGCCGGACAGGGGTCGAGCAGTACTTC. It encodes CASSRTGVEQYF.

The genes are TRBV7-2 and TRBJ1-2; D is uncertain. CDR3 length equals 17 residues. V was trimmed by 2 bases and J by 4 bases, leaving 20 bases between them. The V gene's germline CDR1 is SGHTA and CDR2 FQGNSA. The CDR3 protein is CASSLYRATGIGYGYTF. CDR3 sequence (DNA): TGTGCCAGCAGCTTATACCGGGCAACCGGAATAGGCTATGGCTACACCTTC.

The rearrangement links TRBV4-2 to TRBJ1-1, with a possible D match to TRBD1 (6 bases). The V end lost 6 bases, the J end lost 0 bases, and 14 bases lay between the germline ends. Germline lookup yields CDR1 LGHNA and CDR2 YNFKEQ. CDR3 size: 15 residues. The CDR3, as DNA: TGTGCCAGCAGTCCGGCGCAGGGGATGAACACTGAAGCTTTCTTT. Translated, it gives CASSPAQGMNTEAFF.

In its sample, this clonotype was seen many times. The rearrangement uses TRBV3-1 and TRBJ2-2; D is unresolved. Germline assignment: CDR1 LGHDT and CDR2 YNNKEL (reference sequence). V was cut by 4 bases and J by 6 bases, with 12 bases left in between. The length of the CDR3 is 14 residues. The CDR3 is CASSRMDRAGELFF. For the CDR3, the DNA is TGTGCCAGCAGCCGGATGGACCGTGCCGGGGAGCTGTTTTTT.

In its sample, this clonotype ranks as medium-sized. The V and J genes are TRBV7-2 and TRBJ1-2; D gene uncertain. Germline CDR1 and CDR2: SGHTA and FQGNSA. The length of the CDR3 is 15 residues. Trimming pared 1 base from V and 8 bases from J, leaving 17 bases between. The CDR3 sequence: CASSLVASLGSGYTF. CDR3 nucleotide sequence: TGTGCCAGCAGCTTAGTGGCCAGTCTGGGGTCGGGCTACACCTTC.

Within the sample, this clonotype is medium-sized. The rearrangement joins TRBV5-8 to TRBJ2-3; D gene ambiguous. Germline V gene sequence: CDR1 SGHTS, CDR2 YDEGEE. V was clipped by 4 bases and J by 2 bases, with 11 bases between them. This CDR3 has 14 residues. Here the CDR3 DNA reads TGTGCCAGCAGCGTCCCGGGCCACACAGATACGCAGTATTTT. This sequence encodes CASSVPGHTDTQYF.

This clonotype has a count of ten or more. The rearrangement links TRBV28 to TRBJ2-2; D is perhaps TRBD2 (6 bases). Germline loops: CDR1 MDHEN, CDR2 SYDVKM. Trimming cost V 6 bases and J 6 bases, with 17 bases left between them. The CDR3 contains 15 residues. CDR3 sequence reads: CASSPAGGGAGELFF. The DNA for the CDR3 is TGTGCCAGCAGCCCCGCGGGCGGAGGGGCCGGGGAGCTGTTTTTT.

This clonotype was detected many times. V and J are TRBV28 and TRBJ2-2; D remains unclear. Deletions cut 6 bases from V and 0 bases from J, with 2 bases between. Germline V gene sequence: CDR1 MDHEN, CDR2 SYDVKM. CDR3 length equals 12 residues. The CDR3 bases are TGTGCCAGCAGACCGAACACCGGGGAGCTGTTTTTT. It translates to CASRPNTGELFF.

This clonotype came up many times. DNA for the CDR3: TGTGCCACCAGACAGCAAGGAGCCACTGAAGCTTTCTTT. Encoded protein: CATRQQGATEAFF. V gene TRBV24-1 combines with J gene TRBJ1-1; D remains ambiguous. From germline, CDR1 is KGHDR and CDR2 SFDVKD. The CDR3 extends over 13 amino acids. V lost 7 bases, J lost 4 bases, and 12 bases lay in between.

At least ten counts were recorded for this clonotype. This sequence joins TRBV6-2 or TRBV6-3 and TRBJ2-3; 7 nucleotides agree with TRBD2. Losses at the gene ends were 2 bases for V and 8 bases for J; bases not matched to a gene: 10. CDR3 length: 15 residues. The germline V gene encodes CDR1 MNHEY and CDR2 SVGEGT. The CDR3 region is CASSYQLSGHRTQYF. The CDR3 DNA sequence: TGTGCCAGCAGTTACCAGCTTAGCGGGCACCGTACGCAGTATTTT.

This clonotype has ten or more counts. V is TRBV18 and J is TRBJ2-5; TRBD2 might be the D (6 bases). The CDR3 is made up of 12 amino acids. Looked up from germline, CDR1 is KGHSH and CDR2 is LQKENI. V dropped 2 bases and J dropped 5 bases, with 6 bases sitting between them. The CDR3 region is CASSPSGETQYF. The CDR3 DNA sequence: TGTGCCAGCTCACCAAGCGGGGAGACCCAGTACTTC.

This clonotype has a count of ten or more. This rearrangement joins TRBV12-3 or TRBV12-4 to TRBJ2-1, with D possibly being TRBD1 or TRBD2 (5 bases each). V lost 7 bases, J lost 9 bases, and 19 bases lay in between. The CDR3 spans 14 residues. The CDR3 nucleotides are TGTGCCAGCAACTGGGACGGAGCGGCGGGTGAGCAGTTCTTC. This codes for CASNWDGAAGEQFF.

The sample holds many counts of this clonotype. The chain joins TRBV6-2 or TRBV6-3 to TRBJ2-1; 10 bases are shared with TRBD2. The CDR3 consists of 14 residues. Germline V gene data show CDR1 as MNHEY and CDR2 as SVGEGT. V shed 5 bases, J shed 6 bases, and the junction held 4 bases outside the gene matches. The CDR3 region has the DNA TGTGCCAGCAGTCTAGCGGGAGTGGCCAATGAGCAGTTCTTC. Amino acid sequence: CASSLAGVANEQFF.

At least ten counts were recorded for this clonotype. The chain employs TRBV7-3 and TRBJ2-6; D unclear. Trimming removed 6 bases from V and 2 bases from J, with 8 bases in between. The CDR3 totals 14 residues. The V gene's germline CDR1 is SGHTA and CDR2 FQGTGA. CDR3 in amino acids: CASRSTAGANVLTF. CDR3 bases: TGTGCCAGCAGGAGTACTGCTGGGGCCAACGTCCTGACTTTC.

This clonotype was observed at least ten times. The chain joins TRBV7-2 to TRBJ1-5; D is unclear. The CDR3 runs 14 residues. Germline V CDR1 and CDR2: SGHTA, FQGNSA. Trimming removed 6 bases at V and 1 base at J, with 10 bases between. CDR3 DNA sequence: TGTGCCAGCAGATCGGACGGAAGCAATCAGCCCCAGCATTTT. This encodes CASRSDGSNQPQHF.

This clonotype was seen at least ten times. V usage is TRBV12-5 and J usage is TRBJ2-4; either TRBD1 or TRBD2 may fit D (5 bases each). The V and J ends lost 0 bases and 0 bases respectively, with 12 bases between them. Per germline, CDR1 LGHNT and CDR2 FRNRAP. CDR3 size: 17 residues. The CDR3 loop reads CASGLVRGQGAKNIQYF. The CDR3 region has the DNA TGTGCTAGTGGTTTGGTACGGGGCCAGGGAGCCAAAAACATTCAGTACTTC.